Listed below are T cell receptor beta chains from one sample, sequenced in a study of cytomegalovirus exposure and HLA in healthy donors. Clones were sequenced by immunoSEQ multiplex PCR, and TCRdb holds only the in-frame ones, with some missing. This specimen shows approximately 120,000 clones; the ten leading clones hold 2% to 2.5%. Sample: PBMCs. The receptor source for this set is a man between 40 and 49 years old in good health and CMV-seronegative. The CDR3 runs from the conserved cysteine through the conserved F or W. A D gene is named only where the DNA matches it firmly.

CDR3aa: CASSQGAQVGETQYF; CDR3nt: TGTGCCAGCAGCCAAGGGGCGCAGGTCGGGGAGACCCAGTACTTC; v_gene: TRBV7-9; d_gene: NA; j_gene: TRBJ2-5
CDR3aa: CASSVGTSRGAAKNIQYF; CDR3nt: TGTGCCAGCAGCGTAGGGACTAGCAGGGGCGCGGCCAAAAACATTCAGTACTTC; v_gene: TRBV9; d_gene: TRBD2; j_gene: TRBJ2-4
CDR3aa: CASSMTAGGQETQYF; CDR3nt: TGCGCCAGCAGCATGACAGCGGGAGGGCAGGAGACCCAGTACTTC; v_gene: TRBV5-1; d_gene: TRBD2; j_gene: TRBJ2-5
CDR3aa: CASSYGAGGYEQYF; CDR3nt: TGTGCCAGCAGTTACGGGGCAGGGGGCTACGAGCAGTACTTC; v_gene: TRBV6-6; d_gene: TRBD1; j_gene: TRBJ2-7
CDR3aa: CASSQPGDEQFF; CDR3nt: TGCGCCAGCAGCCAACCGGGGGATGAGCAGTTCTTC; v_gene: TRBV4-1; d_gene: NA; j_gene: TRBJ2-1
CDR3aa: CASSVGLVGYEQYF; CDR3nt: TGTGCCAGCAGTGTGGGACTAGTGGGGTACGAGCAGTACTTC; v_gene: TRBV6-1; d_gene: TRBD2; j_gene: TRBJ2-7
CDR3aa: CSVAYATSGRGYEQYF; CDR3nt: TGCAGCGTTGCATACGCGACTAGCGGGAGAGGGTACGAGCAGTACTTC; v_gene: TRBV29-1; d_gene: TRBD2; j_gene: TRBJ2-7
CDR3aa: CASSPLAEPYEQYF; CDR3nt: TGTGCCAGCAGTCCCCTAGCGGAGCCATACGAGCAGTACTTC; v_gene: TRBV6-5; d_gene: TRBD2; j_gene: TRBJ2-7
CDR3aa: CASSDSYRAGELFF; CDR3nt: TGTGCCAGCAGCGACTCTTACAGGGCCGGGGAGCTGTTTTTT; v_gene: TRBV6-1; d_gene: NA; j_gene: TRBJ2-2
CDR3aa: CASRREGSPLHF; CDR3nt: TGTGCCAGCAGACGGGAGGGCTCACCCCTCCACTTT; v_gene: TRBV6-5; d_gene: NA; j_gene: TRBJ1-6
CDR3aa: CASSLSLAGGQETQYF; CDR3nt: TGTGCCAGCAGCTTAAGCCTAGCGGGAGGGCAAGAGACCCAGTACTTC; v_gene: TRBV7-2; d_gene: TRBD2; j_gene: TRBJ2-5
CDR3aa: CASSLPESRESDEQYF; CDR3nt: TGTGCCAGCAGCCTCCCTGAATCGCGGGAGTCTGACGAGCAGTACTTC; v_gene: TRBV7-8; d_gene: TRBD2; j_gene: TRBJ2-7
CDR3aa: CASSFTGTTNEKLFF; CDR3nt: TGTGCCAGCAGCTTCACCGGGACAACTAATGAAAAACTGTTTTTT; v_gene: TRBV11-3; d_gene: NA; j_gene: TRBJ1-4
CDR3aa: CASSSGASGRIGQETQYF; CDR3nt: TGTGCCAGCAGCTCAGGAGCTAGCGGGAGGATTGGCCAAGAGACCCAGTACTTC; v_gene: TRBV7-9; d_gene: TRBD2; j_gene: TRBJ2-5
CDR3aa: CASSGLTSGSQYEQFF; CDR3nt: TGTGCCAGCAGCGGGCTGACTAGCGGGAGTCAATATGAGCAGTTCTTC; v_gene: TRBV7-6; d_gene: TRBD2; j_gene: TRBJ2-1
CDR3aa: CASSLGTVYGYTF; CDR3nt: TGTGCCAGCAGCTTGGGGACAGTCTATGGCTACACCTTC; v_gene: TRBV5-5; d_gene: NA; j_gene: TRBJ1-2
CDR3aa: CAISVGLADEQYF; CDR3nt: TGTGCCATCAGCGTCGGACTAGCGGACGAGCAGTACTTC; v_gene: TRBV10-3; d_gene: TRBD2; j_gene: TRBJ2-7
CDR3aa: CASSFILNTEAFF; CDR3nt: TGTGCCAGCAGCTTTATCCTGAACACTGAAGCTTTCTTT; v_gene: TRBV7-8; d_gene: NA; j_gene: TRBJ1-1
CDR3aa: CASTTQGPLYEQYF; CDR3nt: TGTGCCAGCACTACTCAGGGGCCTCTCTACGAGCAGTACTTC; v_gene: TRBV2; d_gene: NA; j_gene: TRBJ2-7
CDR3aa: CASSYSTGGGAEAFF; CDR3nt: TGTGCCAGCAGTTACTCGACAGGGGGCGGTGCTGAAGCTTTCTTT; v_gene: TRBV6-5; d_gene: TRBD1; j_gene: TRBJ1-1
CDR3aa: CASSPTRGVAGELFF; CDR3nt: TGTGCCAGCAGCCCCACCCGGGGGGTAGCCGGGGAGCTGTTTTTT; v_gene: TRBV2; d_gene: TRBD2; j_gene: TRBJ2-2
CDR3aa: CASSITGTSYNEQFF; CDR3nt: TGTGCCAGTAGTATAACAGGGACGTCCTACAATGAGCAGTTCTTC; v_gene: TRBV19; d_gene: NA; j_gene: TRBJ2-1
CDR3aa: CAISASGVGSEKLFF; CDR3nt: TGTGCCATCAGTGCTTCAGGGGTGGGTAGCGAAAAACTGTTTTTT; v_gene: TRBV10-3; d_gene: NA; j_gene: TRBJ1-4
CDR3aa: CASSLGVAGGTRETQYF; CDR3nt: TGTGCCAGCAGCTTAGGAGTAGCGGGAGGGACGAGGGAGACCCAGTACTTC; v_gene: TRBV7-9; d_gene: TRBD2; j_gene: TRBJ2-5
CDR3aa: CASSLRGTYNEQFF; CDR3nt: TGCGCCAGCAGCTTGCGAGGGACATACAATGAGCAGTTCTTC; v_gene: TRBV5-1; d_gene: NA; j_gene: TRBJ2-1
CDR3aa: CASSSAGAGEQFF; CDR3nt: TGTGCCAGCAGTTCCGCAGGGGCAGGAGAGCAGTTCTTC; v_gene: TRBV7-3; d_gene: NA; j_gene: TRBJ2-1
CDR3aa: CASRQDSYNEQFF; CDR3nt: TGTGCCTCCCGACAGGACTCGTACAATGAGCAGTTCTTC; v_gene: TRBV10-3; d_gene: NA; j_gene: TRBJ2-1
CDR3aa: CASSFGTGLPYEQYF; CDR3nt: TGTGCCAGCAGTTTCGGGACAGGCCTCCCCTACGAGCAGTACTTC; v_gene: TRBV27; d_gene: TRBD1; j_gene: TRBJ2-7
CDR3aa: CASSGDRGWEQYF; CDR3nt: TGTGCCAGCAGCGGCGACAGGGGTTGGGAGCAGTACTTC; v_gene: TRBV7-2; d_gene: TRBD1; j_gene: TRBJ2-5
CDR3aa: CASSSGQGWETQYF; CDR3nt: TGTGCCAGCAGCTCAGGACAGGGTTGGGAGACCCAGTACTTC; v_gene: TRBV11-3; d_gene: TRBD1; j_gene: TRBJ2-5
CDR3aa: CASSRNYLYEQYF; CDR3nt: TGTGCCAGCAGTCGTAACTACCTCTACGAGCAGTACTTC; v_gene: TRBV6-5; d_gene: NA; j_gene: TRBJ2-7